Listed below are T cell receptor beta chains from one sample, sequenced in a study of T cells in localized non-small cell lung cancer. TCRdb's copy holds only in-frame clones and misses some; the assay was immunoSEQ multiplex PCR. The sample records approximately 30,000 clones, 65% to 90% being singletons. The sequencing here drew on peripheral blood, taken before any cancer treatment. Every receptor here comes from a male donor older than 55 with stage III lung adenocarcinoma. Each CDR3 is given with its conserved first and last residue. A D gene is named only where the DNA matches it firmly. Size is stated for part of the rows, as once, few or many counts, or as a class when the clone is expanded.

j_gene: TRBJ1-1; d_gene: -; v_gene: TRBV19; abundance: -; CDR3nt: TGTGCCAGTATGACAGCAAAGAACACTGAAGCTTTCTTT; CDR3aa: CASMTAKNTEAFF
j_gene: TRBJ2-1; d_gene: -; v_gene: TRBV7-9; abundance: -; CDR3nt: TGTGCCAGCAGCTCCCTGAGGGGTCGGAACAATGAGCAGTTCTTC; CDR3aa: CASSSLRGRNNEQFF
j_gene: TRBJ1-1; d_gene: -; v_gene: TRBV25-1; abundance: -; CDR3nt: TGTGCCAGCAGTGAATTAGGTGTTGCTTTCTTT; CDR3aa: CASSELGVAFF
j_gene: TRBJ1-1; d_gene: -; v_gene: TRBV28; abundance: -; CDR3nt: TGTGCCAGCAGTTTCGGCGCGGACCTTGAAGCTTTCTTT; CDR3aa: CASSFGADLEAFF
j_gene: TRBJ1-1; d_gene: -; v_gene: TRBV6-1; abundance: -; CDR3nt: TGTGCCAGCAGTGGGACGCGCAACACTGAAGCTTTCTTT; CDR3aa: CASSGTRNTEAFF
j_gene: TRBJ2-5; d_gene: -; v_gene: TRBV5-6; abundance: -; CDR3nt: TGTGCCAGCAGCTACGGGACAACCCACCAAGAGACCCAGTACTTC; CDR3aa: CASSYGTTHQETQYF
j_gene: TRBJ2-2; d_gene: -; v_gene: TRBV25-1; abundance: once; CDR3nt: TGTGCCGTATCAAGTCTCGGGGGTGGTTCCGGGGAGCTGTTTTTT; CDR3aa: CAVSSLGGGSGELFF
j_gene: TRBJ2-1; d_gene: TRBD2; v_gene: TRBV15; abundance: -; CDR3nt: TGTGCCACCAGCGGAACCAGGGGGACCGGACTAGCGGGGGGCAATGAGCAGTTCTTC; CDR3aa: CATSGTRGTGLAGGNEQFF
j_gene: TRBJ2-5; d_gene: -; v_gene: TRBV6-4; abundance: -; CDR3nt: TGTGCCAGCAGGGAGACCCAGTACTTC; CDR3aa: CASRETQYF
j_gene: TRBJ2-3; d_gene: -; v_gene: TRBV9; abundance: -; CDR3nt: TGTGCCAGCAGCGCTATGAGCGATACGCAGTATTTT; CDR3aa: CASSAMSDTQYF
j_gene: TRBJ1-2; d_gene: -; v_gene: TRBV5-4; abundance: -; CDR3nt: TGTGCCAGCAGCTTGCTGAGCACGGCTGGCTACACCTTC; CDR3aa: CASSLLSTAGYTF
j_gene: TRBJ1-1; d_gene: -; v_gene: TRBV27; abundance: -; CDR3nt: TGTGCCAGCAGTTTATATACAGAGAGAAACACTGAAGCTTTCTTT; CDR3aa: CASSLYTERNTEAFF
j_gene: TRBJ1-5; d_gene: -; v_gene: TRBV7-9; abundance: -; CDR3nt: TGTGCCAGCAGCTTACCCGGTAGCAATCAGCCCCAGCATTTT; CDR3aa: CASSLPGSNQPQHF
j_gene: TRBJ1-1; d_gene: -; v_gene: TRBV20-1; abundance: -; CDR3nt: TGCAGTGCTAGCCCGGATCATGAAGCTTTCTTT; CDR3aa: CSASPDHEAFF
j_gene: TRBJ2-7; d_gene: -; v_gene: TRBV7-9; abundance: -; CDR3nt: TGTGCCAGCAGTGTCGCCGGGAGTACAAAAGACTACGAGCAGTACTTC; CDR3aa: CASSVAGSTKDYEQYF
j_gene: TRBJ1-4; d_gene: -; v_gene: TRBV30; abundance: -; CDR3nt: TGTGCCTGGACCAAGAACAGGTTGGGAGAAAAACTGTTTTTT; CDR3aa: CAWTKNRLGEKLFF
j_gene: TRBJ2-7; d_gene: -; v_gene: TRBV6-5; abundance: -; CDR3nt: TGTGCCAGCAGTGTCAACCCCTCCTGGGCCTACGAGCAGTACTTC; CDR3aa: CASSVNPSWAYEQYF
j_gene: TRBJ1-2; d_gene: -; v_gene: TRBV5-1; abundance: -; CDR3nt: TGCGCCAGCAGCTTGGACGGCGGCAGGGTAATAGGGTATGGCTACACCTTC; CDR3aa: CASSLDGGRVIGYGYTF
j_gene: TRBJ2-3; d_gene: TRBD1; v_gene: TRBV19; abundance: -; CDR3nt: TGTGCCAGTAGACCGGGACAGGGGGGGACAGATACGCAGTATTTT; CDR3aa: CASRPGQGGTDTQYF
j_gene: TRBJ1-5; d_gene: TRBD1; v_gene: TRBV19; abundance: -; CDR3nt: TGTGCCAGTAGTATGAGACAGGGTACGTTGAATCAGCCCCAGCATTTT; CDR3aa: CASSMRQGTLNQPQHF
j_gene: TRBJ1-1; d_gene: -; v_gene: TRBV27; abundance: -; CDR3nt: TGTGCCAGCAGTTCGAACCGGATGAACACTGAAGCTTTCTTT; CDR3aa: CASSSNRMNTEAFF
j_gene: TRBJ1-1; d_gene: TRBD1; v_gene: TRBV5-8; abundance: -; CDR3nt: TGTGCCAGCAGCTTGGATGGGACAGGCCTGAACACTGAAGCTTTCTTT; CDR3aa: CASSLDGTGLNTEAFF
j_gene: TRBJ1-2; d_gene: TRBD1; v_gene: TRBV10-3; abundance: -; CDR3nt: TGTGCCACCGGACAGGACTATGGCTACACCTTC; CDR3aa: CATGQDYGYTF
j_gene: TRBJ1-4; d_gene: -; v_gene: TRBV18; abundance: -; CDR3nt: TGTGCCAGCTCACCCGAGGAAAAACTGTTTTTT; CDR3aa: CASSPEEKLFF
j_gene: TRBJ1-6; d_gene: -; v_gene: TRBV9; abundance: -; CDR3nt: TGTGCCAGCAGCGTAGAGTCGCGTGATTCACCCCTCCACTTT; CDR3aa: CASSVESRDSPLHF
j_gene: TRBJ1-2; d_gene: TRBD1; v_gene: TRBV6-5; abundance: once; CDR3nt: TGTGCCAGCAGTCGCATGTCAGGGGGCGCCTATGGCTACACCTTC; CDR3aa: CASSRMSGGAYGYTF
j_gene: TRBJ2-1; d_gene: TRBD2; v_gene: TRBV11-3; abundance: -; CDR3nt: TGTGCCAGCGCCCCGGGAGGGGAATTCTACAATGAGCAGTTCTTC; CDR3aa: CASAPGGEFYNEQFF
j_gene: TRBJ2-3; d_gene: -; v_gene: TRBV12-5; abundance: once; CDR3nt: TGTGCTAGTGGTTTGGCCCTGGATACGCAGTATTTT; CDR3aa: CASGLALDTQYF
j_gene: TRBJ2-5; d_gene: -; v_gene: TRBV18; abundance: -; CDR3nt: TGTGCCAGCTCACCACCGGCCCTAGAGACCCAGTACTTC; CDR3aa: CASSPPALETQYF
j_gene: TRBJ2-7; d_gene: TRBD1; v_gene: TRBV20-1; abundance: few; CDR3nt: TGCAGTGCAGGGACAGGGGACGAGCAGTACTTC; CDR3aa: CSAGTGDEQYF
j_gene: TRBJ2-3; d_gene: -; v_gene: TRBV5-5; abundance: -; CDR3nt: TGTGCCAGCAGCTCGGGACTCGCTAGCACAGATACGCAGTATTTT; CDR3aa: CASSSGLASTDTQYF
j_gene: TRBJ2-1; d_gene: TRBD2; v_gene: TRBV7-9; abundance: -; CDR3nt: TGTGCCAGCAGCTTCGGACTAGCGTACAATGAGCAGTTCTTC; CDR3aa: CASSFGLAYNEQFF
j_gene: TRBJ1-1; d_gene: -; v_gene: TRBV6-5; abundance: once; CDR3nt: TGTGCCAGCAAAGGACAGCTAAACACTGAAGCTTTCTTT; CDR3aa: CASKGQLNTEAFF